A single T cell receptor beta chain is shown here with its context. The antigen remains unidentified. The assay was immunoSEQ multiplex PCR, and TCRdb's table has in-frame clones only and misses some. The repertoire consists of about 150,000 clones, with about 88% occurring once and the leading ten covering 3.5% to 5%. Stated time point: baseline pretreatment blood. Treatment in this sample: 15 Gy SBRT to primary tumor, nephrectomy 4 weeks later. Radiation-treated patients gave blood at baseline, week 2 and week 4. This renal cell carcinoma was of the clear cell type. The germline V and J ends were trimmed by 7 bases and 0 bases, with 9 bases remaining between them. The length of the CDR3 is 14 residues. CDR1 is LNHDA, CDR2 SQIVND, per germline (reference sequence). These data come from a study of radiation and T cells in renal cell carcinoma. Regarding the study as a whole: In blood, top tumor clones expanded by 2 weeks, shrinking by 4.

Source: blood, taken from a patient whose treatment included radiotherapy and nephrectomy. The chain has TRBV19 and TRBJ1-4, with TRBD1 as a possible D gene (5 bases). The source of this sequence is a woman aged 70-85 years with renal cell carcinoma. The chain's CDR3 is CASKYRSTNEKLFF. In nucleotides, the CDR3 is TGTGCCAGTAAATACAGGTCAACTAATGAAAAACTGTTTTTT.